These 24 T cell receptor beta chains came from one sample sequenced in a study of blood T cell repertoires in COVID-19. The protocol was immunoSEQ multiplex PCR, while the TCRdb copy is restricted to in-frame clones and leaves out a portion. The table lists 400,000 or so clones, around 90% of them singletons, with roughly 0.84% in the top ten. Input material: peripheral blood. The receptors here all came from a man aged 18 to 30 with COVID-19, enrolled during active disease.

The table lists this clone with a count of one. The chain has TRBV5-5 and TRBJ2-1; D is perhaps TRBD1 (5 bases). The CDR3 consists of 15 residues. V lost 0 bases to trimming and J lost 0 bases, with 7 bases between them. In germline, CDR1 is SGHKS, CDR2 YYEKEE (reference sequence). Written as DNA, the CDR3 is TGTGCCAGCAGCTTGGCTCAGGGCTCCTACAATGAGCAGTTCTTC. It encodes CASSLAQGSYNEQFF.

The V gene is TRBV28, the J gene TRBJ1-4; 9 nucleotides match TRBD1. The germline V gene has CDR1 MDHEN and CDR2 SYDVKM. The V and J ends lost 3 bases and 7 bases, in that order; junction bases with no gene match: 6. CDR3 length: 15 amino acids. This chain's CDR3 is CASSLPGTGSEKLFF. The CDR3 DNA is TGTGCCAGCAGTTTGCCCGGGACAGGGAGTGAAAAACTGTTTTTT.

This clone was counted once. The rearrangement joins TRBV6-5 to TRBJ2-7, with 10 bases matching TRBD1. The junction had 3 bases not matched to a gene; V was cut back by 5 bases and J by 5 bases. CDR3 length: 13 residues. Germline CDR1 reads MNHEY; CDR2 reads SVGAGI. The CDR3, as DNA: TGTGCCAGCAGTAGGACAGGGGGGAACGAGCAGTACTTC. Translation gives CASSRTGGNEQYF.

The V and J genes are TRBV7-3 and TRBJ2-2; D gene uncertain. The CDR3 covers 13 residues. Germline CDR1 reads SGHTA; CDR2 reads FQGTGA. Trimming removed 3 bases from V and 2 bases from J, with 4 bases in between. CDR3 DNA: TGTGCCAGCAGCTTGTCAAACACCGGGGAGCTGTTTTTT. Translated: CASSLSNTGELFF.

V usage is TRBV27 and J usage is TRBJ1-3; D call uncertain. Trimming removed 4 bases at V and 0 bases at J, with 22 bases between. The CDR3 loop spans 19 amino acids. The germline CDR1 and CDR2 sequences are MNHEY and SMNVEV (reference sequence). CDR3: CASSSGSLGRRSSGNTIYF. CDR3 nucleotides: TGTGCCAGCAGTTCGGGGAGTTTAGGACGCCGGAGCTCTGGAAACACCATATATTTT.

Comment on this clone: Other nucleotide sequences in the sample specify the same CDR3. The chain is built from TRBV19 and TRBJ2-2; the match to TRBD2 covers 10 bases. Looked up from germline, CDR1 is LNHDA and CDR2 is SQIVND (reference sequence). The CDR3 consists of 16 residues. Losses at the gene ends were 4 bases for V and 0 bases for J; bases not matched to a gene: 2. The CDR3 protein is CASSTGTSANTGELFF. The CDR3 nucleotides read TGTGCCAGTAGTACCGGGACTAGCGCGAACACCGGGGAGCTGTTTTTT.

The V and J genes are TRBV20-1 and TRBJ2-1; no definite D call. The length of the CDR3 is 9 residues. V shed 6 bases and J shed 15 bases, with 12 bases lying between them. Per germline, CDR1 DFQATT and CDR2 SNEGSKA (reference sequence). In DNA form, the CDR3 reads TGCAGTGCCCCCACCTATCGGTTCTTC. The encoded protein is CSAPTYRFF.

The chain couples TRBV3-1 (or the pseudogene TRBV3-2) to TRBJ2-7; the match to TRBD2 covers 9 bases. J lost 3 bases, V lost 3 bases, and 9 bases had no gene match. The CDR3 runs 16 residues. Germline V lookup: CDR1 LGHDT, CDR2 YNNKEL (reference sequence). The chain's CDR3 is CASSHLAGSLLYEQYF. The CDR3 DNA is TGTGCCAGCAGCCACCTAGCGGGGAGCCTCCTCTACGAGCAGTACTTC.

The chain employs TRBV5-1 and TRBJ2-7, with 8 positions matching TRBD2. The trim removed 2 bases at V and 0 bases at J, leaving 16 bases unmatched. CDR1 and CDR2 from the germline V gene are SGHRS and YFSETQ. The CDR3 is made up of 19 amino acids. CDR3 protein: CASSLEGAGEPLSSYEQYF. The CDR3 nucleotides read TGCGCCAGCAGCTTAGAAGGAGCGGGGGAGCCTCTGAGCTCCTACGAGCAGTACTTC.

Here the CDR3 reads CASNAGGPNQPQHF. CDR3 DNA: TGTGCCAGCAACGCCGGGGGGCCCAATCAGCCCCAGCATTTT. The chain uses TRBV6-5 and TRBJ1-5, with D perhaps matching TRBD1 (6 bases). This CDR3 spans 14 amino acids. Trimming pared 7 bases from V and 3 bases from J, leaving 13 bases between. Germline CDR1 is MNHEY and CDR2 is SVGAGI.

V is TRBV6-1 and J is TRBJ1-2, with 9 bases lining up with TRBD1. This CDR3 spans 15 amino acids. Germline V gene data show CDR1 as MNHNS and CDR2 as SASEGT. After removal of 1 base from V and 1 base from J, the junction contained 1 base not matched to a gene. The CDR3 DNA reads as TGTGCCAGCAGTGAAGGGACAGGGGTTAACTATGGCTACACCTTC. Its translation: CASSEGTGVNYGYTF.

This chain links TRBV18 with TRBJ2-1; tentatively, D is TRBD2 (6 bases). CDR3 length: 13 residues. Germline values: CDR1 KGHSH, CDR2 LQKENI. V lost 4 bases, J lost 12 bases, and 16 bases lay in between. The CDR3 here is CASSRERESSQFF. The DNA for the CDR3 is TGTGCCAGCTCACGTGAACGGGAGAGTTCGCAGTTCTTC.

The chain couples TRBV3-1 (or the pseudogene TRBV3-2) to TRBJ1-3; a weak D match, TRBD1 (6 bases). Trimming removed 2 bases from V and 1 base from J, with 12 bases in between. This CDR3 region has 16 residues. Germline V gene data show CDR1 as LGHDT and CDR2 as YNNKEL (reference sequence). The chain's CDR3 is CASSQIAGASGNTIYF. In DNA, the CDR3 is TGTGCCAGCAGCCAAATCGCAGGGGCGTCTGGAAACACCATATATTTT.

V usage is TRBV19 and J usage is TRBJ2-4, with TRBD2 as a possible D gene (6 bases). The germline V gene has CDR1 LNHDA and CDR2 SQIVND (reference sequence). V lost 5 bases and J lost 3, with 14 bases in between. This CDR3 is 15 amino acids long. The CDR3 nucleotides read TGTGCCAGTAGTGCGGAGGGAAGAGTCAAAAACATTCAGTACTTC. This codes for CASSAEGRVKNIQYF.

V usage is TRBV9 and J usage is TRBJ2-1; TRBD1 aligns across 8 bases. V lost 0 bases, J lost 4 bases, and 6 bases stayed unmatched. Germline CDR1 and CDR2: SGDLS and YYNGEE. The CDR3 spans 16 residues. CDR3 sequence (DNA): TGTGCCAGCAGCGTAGGGGCGGGACAGGAATACAATGAGCAGTTCTTC. This codes for CASSVGAGQEYNEQFF.

The chain uses TRBV7-6 and TRBJ2-2; 12 nucleotides line up with TRBD2. Trimming took 1 base from V and 6 from J; bases not matched to a gene: 3. The CDR3 length is 16 residues. Germline CDR1 reads SGHVS; CDR2 reads FNYEAQ. CDR3 coding DNA: TGTGCCAGCAGCTTAGGCGCTAGCGGGAGGGCCGGGGAGCTGTTTTTT. It specifies CASSLGASGRAGELFF.

This chain connects TRBV5-4 to TRBJ2-6, with D possibly matching TRBD2 (6 bases). V was clipped by 2 bases and J by 0 bases, with 15 bases between them. Germline V CDR1 and CDR2: SGHNT, YYREEE (reference sequence). The CDR3 loop spans 18 amino acids. CDR3 region: CASSLPGLVSSGANVLTF. Written as DNA, the CDR3 is TGTGCCAGCAGCTTACCGGGACTGGTGAGCTCTGGGGCCAACGTCCTGACTTTC. Using reference TRBV5-4 and TRBJ2-6 for the parts outside the CDR3, the full variable domain is ETGVTQSPTHLIKTRGQQVTLRCSSQSGHNTVSWYQQALGQGPQFIFQYYREEENGRGNFPPRFSGLQFPNYSSELNVNALELDDSALYLCASSLPGLVSSGANVLTFGAGSRLTVL.

V usage is TRBV7-9 and J usage is TRBJ2-7; D gene unclear. Germline lookup yields CDR1 SEHNR and CDR2 FQNEAQ (reference sequence). Trimming left V 2 bases short and J 2 bases short, with 10 bases between. The CDR3 runs 14 residues. The CDR3 loop reads CASSLPHGAYEQYF. CDR3 DNA: TGTGCCAGCAGCTTACCTCACGGAGCCTACGAGCAGTACTTC.

The rearrangement joins TRBV20-1 to TRBJ1-5; 9 nucleotides match TRBD1. V trimming: 3 bases; J trimming: 0 bases; junction bases outside the gene matches: 6. Germline-derived CDR1 and CDR2 are DFQATT and SNEGSKA (reference sequence). The CDR3 totals 16 residues. CDR3 bases: TGCAGTGCTAGTACAGGGGGCGGATATAGCAATCAGCCCCAGCATTTT. The encoded protein is CSASTGGGYSNQPQHF.

The V call is TRBV3-1 (or the pseudogene TRBV3-2), the J call TRBJ2-3; possibly TRBD2 for D (6 bases). CDR3 length: 16 residues. Germline-derived CDR1 and CDR2 are LGHDT and YNNKEL (reference sequence). V lost 1 base and J 4 bases, leaving 15 bases between the germline ends. CDR3 sequence (DNA): TGTGCCAGCAGCCAAGGCGGGACTGAAGGCGCAGATACGCAGTATTTT. Amino acid sequence: CASSQGGTEGADTQYF.

The chain employs TRBV5-1 and TRBJ1-6; maybe TRBD1 (6 bases). The CDR3 extends over 15 amino acids. Germline-derived CDR1 and CDR2 are SGHRS and YFSETQ. V shed 7 bases and J shed 5 bases, with 16 bases lying between them. The CDR3 region is CASAPQGGDNSPLHF. The CDR3 coding sequence is TGCGCCAGCGCCCCCCAAGGGGGGGATAATTCACCCCTCCACTTT.

The chain links TRBV7-9 to TRBJ2-1; D possibly corresponds to TRBD2 (6 bases). V lost 1 base and J 2 bases, leaving 15 bases between the germline ends. The CDR3 spans 17 residues. Germline V CDR1 and CDR2: SEHNR, FQNEAQ (reference sequence). The CDR3 nucleotides read TGTGCCAGCAGCTTAGAGGTCGGGGGTCAAACCTACAATGAGCAGTTCTTC. Residues: CASSLEVGGQTYNEQFF.

The chain recombines TRBV19 with TRBJ1-2; the match to TRBD1 covers 9 bases. The CDR3 runs 15 residues. The germline gives CDR1 LNHDA, CDR2 SQIVND (reference sequence). Trimming removed 3 bases from V and 8 bases from J; junction bases left unmatched: 10. CDR3 nucleotides: TGTGCCAGTAGTATCCTCCCGGGACAGGGTGCCGGCTACACCTTC. This encodes CASSILPGQGAGYTF.

This sequence joins TRBV6-5 and TRBJ1-5, with 10 bases identical to TRBD1. The V gene's germline CDR1 is MNHEY and CDR2 SVGAGI. After removal of 7 bases from V and 2 bases from J, the junction contained 5 bases not matched to a gene. This CDR3 contains 15 residues. CDR3: CASKRGTGGNQPQHF. As DNA, the CDR3 is TGTGCCAGCAAGAGAGGGACAGGGGGCAATCAGCCCCAGCATTTT.